The 12 T cell receptor beta chains below were found in one sample sequenced in a study of blood T cell repertoires in COVID-19. Profiling relied on immunoSEQ multiplex PCR, and the TCRdb table lists in-frame clones only, not all of them. The data contain approximately 130,000 clones, roughly four fifths of them seen just once; the ten biggest clones take up about 13%. Sample: peripheral blood. The receptors were gathered from a human donor in a cohort sampled during active COVID-19.

This chain links TRBV7-6 with TRBJ2-5; 11 nucleotides align to TRBD2. Trimming took 1 base from V and 4 from J; bases not matched to a gene: 5. The CDR3 loop spans 16 amino acids. Germline CDR1 and CDR2: SGHVS and FNYEAQ. The CDR3 DNA reads TGTGCCAGCAGCTTAGGTACTAGCGGGGGAGCAGAGACCCAGTACTTC. It translates to CASSLGTSGGAETQYF.

This clone showed up just once. The chain uses TRBV30 and TRBJ1-1; D is perhaps TRBD1 (5 bases). The CDR3 loop spans 11 amino acids. Germline CDR1 GTSNPN, CDR2 SVGIG (reference sequence). Trimming took off 1 base at V and 6 bases at J, with 6 bases between the two ends. CDR3 coding DNA: TGTGCCTGGAGTGGGGGGGCTGAAGCTTTCTTT. It specifies CAWSGGAEAFF.

The V call is TRBV28, the J call TRBJ1-1, with a possible D match to TRBD1 (6 bases). Per the germline V gene, CDR1 is MDHEN and CDR2 is SYDVKM. The V gene lost 1 base and the J gene lost 4 bases, with 13 bases spanning the gap. CDR3 length equals 15 residues. The CDR3: CASSLSGGGLTEAFF. DNA for the CDR3: TGTGCCAGCAGTTTATCTGGGGGCGGTCTCACTGAAGCTTTCTTT.

The rearrangement uses TRBV4-1 and TRBJ1-1; 9 bases fit TRBD1. Germline V CDR1 and CDR2: MGHRA, YSYEKL. V gave up 4 bases and J gave up 7 bases; unmatched junction bases: 4. The CDR3 spans 13 residues. CDR3 bases: TGCGCCAGCAGCCGGGGACAGGGAAATGAAGCTTTCTTT. This codes for CASSRGQGNEAFF.

This clone was detected many times. In nucleotides, the CDR3 is TGTGCCAGCAGCGCCGAACCGACAGGGAACTCTGGAAACACCATATATTTT. Protein product: CASSAEPTGNSGNTIYF. The V and J genes are TRBV9 and TRBJ1-3, with 7 bases matching TRBD1. CDR3 length equals 17 residues. The J segment lost 0 bases and the V segment lost 3 bases, leaving 9 bases of the junction unmatched. The V gene's germline CDR1 is SGDLS and CDR2 YYNGEE.

The chain links TRBV4-1 to TRBJ2-2; 12 nucleotides align to TRBD1. Germline CDR1 MGHRA, CDR2 YSYEKL. The CDR3 consists of 19 residues. J lost 1 base, V lost 5 bases, and 11 bases had no gene match. CDR3 coding DNA: TGCGCCAGCAGCGTTAACCGGGGGACAGGGGGCTTGAACACCGGGGAGCTGTTTTTT. Its translation: CASSVNRGTGGLNTGELFF.

This clone was seen only once. The V gene is TRBV20-1, the J gene TRBJ1-2; D is undetermined. Trimming left V 3 bases short and J 2 bases short, with 13 bases between. The CDR3 contains 14 residues. CDR1 is DFQATT and CDR2 is SNEGSKA in the germline V gene (reference sequence). The CDR3 DNA is TGCAGTGCTAGTAACCCCACTTTAAACTATGGCTACACCTTC. The encoded protein is CSASNPTLNYGYTF.

This clone was counted a single time. The V gene is TRBV11-2, the J gene TRBJ1-3; 7 bases map to TRBD1. Losses at the gene ends were 4 bases for V and 0 bases for J; bases not matched to a gene: 12. The CDR3 has 18 amino acids. Germline V gives CDR1 SGHAT, CDR2 FQNNGV. The CDR3 sequence is CASSSTARQGYSGNTIYF. In DNA form, the CDR3 reads TGTGCCAGCAGCTCCACGGCCCGACAGGGTTACTCTGGAAACACCATATATTTT.

This clone was observed once. V and J are TRBV18 and TRBJ1-1; D remains unclear. Germline V lookup: CDR1 KGHSH, CDR2 LQKENI. The CDR3 spans 14 residues. With 2 bases removed from V and 5 bases from J, the gap between germline ends came to 12 bases. In DNA form, the CDR3 reads TGTGCCAGCTCACCAGGTGTGACGGGGACTGAAGCTTTCTTT. This codes for CASSPGVTGTEAFF. The complete variable domain, with remaining parts taken from reference TRBV18 and TRBJ1-1, reads NAGVMQNPRHLVRRRGQEARLRCSPMKGHSHVYWYRQLPEEGLKFMVYLQKENIIDESGMPKERFSAEFPKEGPSILRIQQVVRGDSAAYFCASSPGVTGTEAFFGQGTRLTVV.

J is TRBJ2-5 and V is TRBV6-2 or TRBV6-3, with TRBD1 matching over 7 bases. The CDR3 contains 15 residues. Trimming removed 6 bases from V and 2 bases from J; junction bases left unmatched: 9. Germline CDR1 is MNHEY and CDR2 is SVGEGT. CDR3 loop: CASSHAGTVQETQYF. The CDR3 DNA follows: TGTGCCAGCAGCCACGCTGGGACAGTTCAAGAGACCCAGTACTTC.

This chain uses TRBV11-2 with TRBJ2-3; 8 bases line up with TRBD2. After removal of 4 bases from V and 0 bases from J, the junction contained 9 bases not matched to a gene. This CDR3 has 17 amino acids. The germline gives CDR1 SGHAT, CDR2 FQNNGV. CDR3: CASSSLRGGFSTDTQYF. In nucleotides, the CDR3 is TGTGCCAGCAGCTCCCTCCGCGGGGGGTTTAGCACAGATACGCAGTATTTT.

The chain recombines TRBV19 with TRBJ2-7, with D hard to call. V lost 5 bases to trimming and J lost 3 bases, with 14 bases between them. The CDR3 spans 14 residues. Germline V CDR1 and CDR2: LNHDA, SQIVND (reference sequence). CDR3: CASSYMVAGYEQYF. The CDR3 nucleotides read TGTGCCAGTAGTTATATGGTTGCAGGCTACGAGCAGTACTTC.